A single sample is the source of the 17 T cell receptor beta chains below, sequenced in a study of cytomegalovirus exposure and HLA in healthy donors. Only in-frame clones appear in the TCRdb table, and some are missing; sequencing was by immunoSEQ multiplex PCR. This table holds about 170,000 clones, around 92% found once. The specimen sequenced was PBMCs. Receptors were obtained from a woman under 30 in good health and CMV-seropositive.

The rearrangement links TRBV7-3 to TRBJ2-7; 9 bases fit TRBD2. V lost 5 bases, J lost 3 bases, and 8 bases stayed unmatched. CDR1 SGHTA and CDR2 FQGTGA come from the germline V gene. The CDR3 contains 15 residues. CDR3 sequence (DNA): TGTGCCAGCAGCCCCAGCGGGAGGCCTTTCTACGAGCAGTACTTC. Translation: CASSPSGRPFYEQYF.

The rearrangement joins TRBV11-2 to TRBJ1-1, with TRBD1 matching over 8 bases. The trim removed 5 bases at V and 0 bases at J, leaving 14 bases unmatched. Germline V gives CDR1 SGHAT, CDR2 FQNNGV. This CDR3 is built from 18 residues. CDR3 sequence reads: CASSLHSWTGLMNTEAFF. The CDR3 nucleotides read TGTGCCAGCAGCCTACATTCATGGACAGGGCTTATGAACACTGAAGCTTTCTTT.

The chain uses TRBV6-5 and TRBJ1-2, with unresolved D. Trimming shortened V by 7 bases and J by 3 bases, and 18 bases separated the two germline ends. Germline CDR1 is MNHEY and CDR2 is SVGAGI. The CDR3 is made up of 15 amino acids. The CDR3 reads CASTNTGGTDYGYTF. CDR3 DNA sequence: TGTGCCAGCACAAACACGGGAGGTACTGACTATGGCTACACCTTC.

The chain is built from TRBV11-2 and TRBJ1-4, with D tentatively TRBD1 (5 bases). The germline CDR1 and CDR2 sequences are SGHAT and FQNNGV. The CDR3 runs 16 residues. The germline V and J ends were trimmed by 3 bases and 0 bases, with 11 bases remaining between them. The CDR3 sequence is CASSFGGVPTNEKLFF. In DNA form, the CDR3 reads TGTGCCAGCAGCTTCGGGGGAGTACCAACTAATGAAAAACTGTTTTTT.

The chain employs TRBV4-1 and TRBJ2-1; D is undetermined. The CDR3 extends over 14 amino acids. Between the trimmed V and J ends, which lost 1 base and 5 bases, there was a span of 9 bases. Germline V CDR1 and CDR2: MGHRA, YSYEKL. The DNA of the CDR3 is TGCGCCAGCAGCCAAGCCCCCGTTAACAATGAGCAGTTCTTC. Translated: CASSQAPVNNEQFF.

This clone was counted a single time. V is TRBV29-1 and J is TRBJ1-2, with 7 bases aligning to TRBD1. Germline CDR1 reads SQVTM; CDR2 reads ANQGSEA. The CDR3 covers 10 residues. The CDR3 protein is CSAGTEVYTF. CDR3 nucleotide sequence: TGCAGTGCCGGGACAGAAGTTTACACCTTC.

This clone has only one observation. The gene calls are TRBV5-1 and TRBJ2-3; D is unresolved. V gave up 5 bases and J gave up 3 bases, with 10 bases separating them. Germline CDR1 reads SGHRS; CDR2 reads YFSETQ. The CDR3 totals 13 residues. CDR3 DNA: TGCGCCAGCAGTCCGGTTTGGACAGATACGCAGTATTTT. This gives the protein CASSPVWTDTQYF.

This clone turned up a few times. The genes are TRBV11-2 and TRBJ2-7; TRBD2 agrees at 8 bases. Germline V gene data show CDR1 as SGHAT and CDR2 as FQNNGV. This CDR3 has 15 amino acids. The V and J ends lost 1 base and 5 bases, in that order; junction bases with no gene match: 7. CDR3 DNA: TGTGCCAGCAGCTTAGGAGGTAGCGGGATCCACGAGCAGTACTTC. This translates into CASSLGGSGIHEQYF.

The chain couples TRBV7-6 to TRBJ2-1; D is perhaps TRBD1 (6 bases). Trimming cost V 6 bases and J 6 bases, with 15 bases left between them. The CDR3 runs to 14 residues. The germline gives CDR1 SGHVS, CDR2 FNYEAQ. The CDR3 DNA sequence: TGTGCCAGCAGGTCAACAGGGTTCCCCAATGAGCAGTTCTTC. As protein: CASRSTGFPNEQFF.

The chain carries TRBV5-4 and TRBJ1-1, with D possibly matching TRBD1 (6 bases). CDR3 length: 15 amino acids. CDR1 is SGHNT and CDR2 is YYREEE in the germline V gene (reference sequence). V lost 4 bases and J lost 0, with 13 bases in between. CDR3 loop: CASSRMDRLNTEAFF. The CDR3 DNA follows: TGTGCCAGCAGCAGGATGGACAGACTGAACACTGAAGCTTTCTTT.

The V and J genes are TRBV6-6 and TRBJ1-3; D is perhaps TRBD1 (5 bases). CDR3 length equals 14 residues. With 6 bases removed from V and 1 base from J, the gap between germline ends came to 10 bases. Germline V gene lookup returns CDR1 MNHNY and CDR2 SVGAGI (reference sequence). CDR3 coding DNA: TGTGCCAGCAGAAGCAGGGTTTCTGGAAACACCATATATTTT. Protein sequence: CASRSRVSGNTIYF.

V is TRBV4-2 and J is TRBJ2-1, with TRBD2 matching over 7 bases. This CDR3 is built from 15 residues. Germline V CDR1 and CDR2: LGHNA, YNFKEQ. The junction had 12 bases not matched to a gene; V was cut back by 3 bases and J by 10 bases. This CDR3 reads CASSQAGDYLKEQFF. DNA of the CDR3: TGTGCCAGCAGCCAGGCTGGGGACTACCTAAAAGAGCAGTTCTTC.

This clone came up once. The chain uses TRBV5-6 and TRBJ1-1; TRBD1 is a possible D gene (6 bases). The CDR3 spans 14 residues. CDR1 SGHDT and CDR2 YYEEEE come from the germline V gene. Trimming stripped 0 bases from V and 4 bases from J, with 10 bases between. CDR3 DNA sequence: TGTGCCAGCAGCTTGGCGGGGGGCATCACTGAAGCTTTCTTT. As protein: CASSLAGGITEAFF.

The chain combines TRBV28 with TRBJ2-7; a possible D gene is TRBD2 (5 bases). V gave up 5 bases and J gave up 0 bases, with 20 bases separating them. In germline, CDR1 is MDHEN, CDR2 SYDVKM. CDR3 length: 17 residues. This CDR3 is CASSPEASAVSSYEQYF. The CDR3, as DNA: TGTGCCAGCAGTCCGGAGGCGAGCGCGGTTTCCTCCTACGAGCAGTACTTC.

This clone was observed a handful of times. This rearrangement joins TRBV19 to TRBJ1-1; no clear D gene. This CDR3 comprises 14 residues. CDR1 is LNHDA, CDR2 SQIVND, per germline (reference sequence). Trimming took off 1 base at V and 1 base at J, with 7 bases between the two ends. The CDR3 sequence is CASSIVSGNTEAFF. The CDR3 bases are TGTGCCAGTAGTATAGTATCGGGGAACACTGAAGCTTTCTTT.

V and J are TRBV7-3 and TRBJ1-1; D unclear. The CDR3 loop spans 13 amino acids. Germline V lookup: CDR1 SGHTA, CDR2 FQGTGA. Trimming pared 1 base from V and 8 bases from J, leaving 11 bases between. CDR3 sequence: CASSLIGAGEAFF. For the CDR3, the DNA is TGTGCCAGCAGCTTAATAGGAGCGGGCGAAGCTTTCTTT.

The chain employs TRBV14 and TRBJ1-1; D call uncertain. Germline CDR1 SGHDN, CDR2 FVKESK. V was cut by 1 base and J by 4 bases, with 7 bases left in between. This CDR3 contains 13 residues. CDR3 sequence reads: CASSQGRLTEAFF. The DNA for the CDR3 is TGTGCCAGCAGCCAAGGGCGGCTCACTGAAGCTTTCTTT.